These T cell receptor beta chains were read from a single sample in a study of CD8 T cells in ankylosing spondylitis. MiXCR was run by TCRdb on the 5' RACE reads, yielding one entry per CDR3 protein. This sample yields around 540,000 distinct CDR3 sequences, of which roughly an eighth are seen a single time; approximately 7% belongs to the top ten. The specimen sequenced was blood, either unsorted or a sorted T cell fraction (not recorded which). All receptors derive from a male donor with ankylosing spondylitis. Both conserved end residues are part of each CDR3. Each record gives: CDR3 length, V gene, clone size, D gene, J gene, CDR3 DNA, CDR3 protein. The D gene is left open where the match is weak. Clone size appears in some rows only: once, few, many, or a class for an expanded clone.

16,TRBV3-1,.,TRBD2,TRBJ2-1,TGTGCCAGCAGCCAACGTCGTTGGGCGGGAGCCAATGAGCAGTTCTTC,CASSQRRWAGANEQFF
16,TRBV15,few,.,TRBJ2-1,TGTGCCACCAGCAGAGATGTTTTAGGCACCTACAATGAGCAGTTCTTC,CATSRDVLGTYNEQFF
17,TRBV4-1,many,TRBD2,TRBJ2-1,TGCGCCAGCAGCCAATCCCGGACTAGCGGGACCTACAATGAGCAGTTCTTC,CASSQSRTSGTYNEQFF
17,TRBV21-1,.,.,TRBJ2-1,TGTGCCAGCAGCCCTGAAAAGTTGGGTTTTGGGATCAATGAGCAGTTCTTC,CASSPEKLGFGINEQFF
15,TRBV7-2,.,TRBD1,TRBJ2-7,TGTGCCAGCAGCGCCGGACAGGGTAGATCCTACGAGCAGTACTTC,CASSAGQGRSYEQYF
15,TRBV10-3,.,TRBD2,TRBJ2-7,TGTGCCATCAGTGGACTAGCGGGAATCTCCTACGAGCAGTACTTC,CAISGLAGISYEQYF
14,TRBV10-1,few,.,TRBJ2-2,TGCGCCAGCAGTGGCCCCTTCCGGTCCGGGGAGCTGTTTTTT,CASSGPFRSGELFF
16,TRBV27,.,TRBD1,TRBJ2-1,TGTGCCAGCAGGGTATCCCGGGACAGGGGGGGCAATGAGCAGTTCTTC,CASRVSRDRGGNEQFF
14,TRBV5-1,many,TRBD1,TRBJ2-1,TGCGCCAGCGAAGAGACAGGGGACTACAATGAGCAGTTCTTC,CASEETGDYNEQFF
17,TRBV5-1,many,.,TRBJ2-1,TGCGCCAGCAGCTTCGAGGGGCAGGGGTCCCCTTACAATGAGCAGTTCTTC,CASSFEGQGSPYNEQFF
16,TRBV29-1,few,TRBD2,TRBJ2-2,TGCAGCGCCTCGCTGGGGGGAGGGTCGAACACCGGGGAGCTGTTTTTT,CSASLGGGSNTGELFF
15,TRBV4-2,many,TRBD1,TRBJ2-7,TGTGCCAGCAGCCTGATTGGGACAGGGGGCTACGAGCAGTACTTC,CASSLIGTGGYEQYF
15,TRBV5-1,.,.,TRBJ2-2,TGCGCCAGCAGCAGAGGGAGTGAGAACACCGGGGAGCTGTTTTTT,CASSRGSENTGELFF
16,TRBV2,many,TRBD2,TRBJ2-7,TGTGCCAGCACCAAAGGACTAGCGGGTTTCTCCTACGAGCAGTACTTC,CASTKGLAGFSYEQYF
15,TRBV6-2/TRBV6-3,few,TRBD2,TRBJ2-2,TGTGCCAGCAGTTACTTTGGCGGGAGCGTCGGGGAGCTGTTTTTT,CASSYFGGSVGELFF
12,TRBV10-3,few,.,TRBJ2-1,TGTGCCATCAGTGAGGAGGTCAATGAGCAGTTCTTC,CAISEEVNEQFF
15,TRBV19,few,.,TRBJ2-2,TGTGCCAGTAGTATTACCGGGAGAGGCCCCGGGGAGCTGTTTTTT,CASSITGRGPGELFF
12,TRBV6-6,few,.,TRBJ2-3,TGTGCCAGCAGTCGCTGGGGGGATACGCAGTATTTT,CASSRWGDTQYF
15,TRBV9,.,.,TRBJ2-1,TGTGCCAGCAGCGTTTCGGACTCCTCCTACAATGAGCAGTTCTTC,CASSVSDSSYNEQFF
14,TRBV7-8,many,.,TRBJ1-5,TGTGCCAGCAGCTTAGCGGTGCTATATCAGCCCCAGCATTTT,CASSLAVLYQPQHF
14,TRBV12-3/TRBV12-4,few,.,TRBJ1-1,TGTGCCAGCAGTCCTCCCGGGACACCCCTTGGAGCTTTCTTT,CASSPPGTPLGAFF
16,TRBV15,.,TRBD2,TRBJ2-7,TGTGCCACCAGCAGGGATGGGACTAGCGGGAAATACGAGCAGTACTTC,CATSRDGTSGKYEQYF
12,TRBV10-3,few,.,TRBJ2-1,TGTGCCATCAGTGAGAGGCTGGCCGAGCAGTTCTTC,CAISERLAEQFF
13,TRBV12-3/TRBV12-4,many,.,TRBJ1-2,TGTGCCAGCAGTACCCGGGCCCTTTGGGGCTACACCTTC,CASSTRALWGYTF
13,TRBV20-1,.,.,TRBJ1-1,TGCAGTGCACTTGGGTGGAGGGACACTGAAGCTTTCTTT,CSALGWRDTEAFF
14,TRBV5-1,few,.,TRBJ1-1,TGCGCCAGCAGCCCTGGTGGGGAGAACACTGAAGCTTTCTTT,CASSPGGENTEAFF
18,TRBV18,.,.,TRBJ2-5,TGTGCCAGCTCACCTATTAGCACAGGGCTTGCAGAAGGGAAGACCCAGTACTTC,CASSPISTGLAEGKTQYF
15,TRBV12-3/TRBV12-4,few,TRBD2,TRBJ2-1,TGTGCCAGCAACCCACTAGCGGGCCCAAACAATGAGCAGTTCTTC,CASNPLAGPNNEQFF
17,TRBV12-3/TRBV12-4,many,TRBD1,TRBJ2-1,TGTGCCAGCAGCCCTCGGGTCGGACAGGGCCGCTACAATGAGCAGTTCTTC,CASSPRVGQGRYNEQFF
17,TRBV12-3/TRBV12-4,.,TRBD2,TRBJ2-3,TGTGCCAGCAGTGACCAAATAGCGGGAGGGAATAGAGATACGCAGTATTTT,CASSDQIAGGNRDTQYF
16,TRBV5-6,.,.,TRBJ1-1,TGTGCCAGCAGCTTGGTATTGACAGGAGGTGACACTGAAGCTTTCTTT,CASSLVLTGGDTEAFF
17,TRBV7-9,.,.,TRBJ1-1,TGTGCCAGCAGCTTAGAGGGACCTCTCTATACGAACACTGAAGCTTTCTTT,CASSLEGPLYTNTEAFF
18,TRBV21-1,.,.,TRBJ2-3,TGTGCCAGCAGCAAAGCGGGACAGACGCGGACTAGCACAGATACGCAGTATTTT,CASSKAGQTRTSTDTQYF
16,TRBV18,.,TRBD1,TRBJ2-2,TGTGCCAGCTCCCAAAAGGGACAGGTGAACACCGGGGAGCTGTTTTTT,CASSQKGQVNTGELFF
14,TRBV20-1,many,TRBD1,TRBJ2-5,TGCAGTGCCCGGGACAGGGTTCAGCGGGAGACCCAGTACTTC,CSARDRVQRETQYF
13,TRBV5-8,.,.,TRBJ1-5,TGTGCCAGCACCTTTTACATAAATCAGCCCCAGCATTTT,CASTFYINQPQHF
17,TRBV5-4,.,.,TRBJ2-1,TGTGCCAGCAGCTTGGCTGGGCGCCTTAGCTCCTACAATGAGCAGTTCTTC,CASSLAGRLSSYNEQFF
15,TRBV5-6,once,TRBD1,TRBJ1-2,TGTGCCAGCAGCTTTACCACAGGGGGTAACTATGGCTACACCTTC,CASSFTTGGNYGYTF
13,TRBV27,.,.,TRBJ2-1,TGTGCCAGCAGTTTATATGCGATCGGTGAGCAGTTCTTC,CASSLYAIGEQFF
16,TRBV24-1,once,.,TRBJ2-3,TGTGCCACCAGTAATTACCGGGACGGACTCGGAGATACGCAGTATTTT,CATSNYRDGLGDTQYF
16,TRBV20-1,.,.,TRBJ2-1,TGCAGTGCTAGAGATCCTCGGGCAGGTGGCTACAATGAGCAGTTCTTC,CSARDPRAGGYNEQFF
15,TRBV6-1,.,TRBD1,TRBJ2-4,TGTGCCAGCAACGGACAGGACCTAGCCAAAAACATTCAGTACTTC,CASNGQDLAKNIQYF
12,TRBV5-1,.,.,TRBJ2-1,TGCGCCAGCAGCTTGATTGACCGGGAGCAGTTCTTC,CASSLIDREQFF
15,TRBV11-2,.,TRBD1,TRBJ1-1,TGTGCCAGCAGCTTCCTTCAGGGGGGGAACACTGAAGCTTTCTTT,CASSFLQGGNTEAFF
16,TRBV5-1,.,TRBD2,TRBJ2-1,TGCGCCAGCAGCCCCACCACCCGAGCGGGAGCAGATGAGCAGTTCTTC,CASSPTTRAGADEQFF
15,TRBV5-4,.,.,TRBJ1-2,TGTGCCAGCAGCTTGGCCTCAACGACAAACTATGGCTACACCTTC,CASSLASTTNYGYTF